This T cell receptor (beta chain) was identified during a study of a mutant IDH1 vaccine in newly diagnosed glioma. Whole-study context: An approximately 60% male, around 38% female split and a mean age of about 44 years characterized treated patients.

In this sample, this clone turned up a few times. The target antigen is unknown. Produced via immunoSEQ multiplex PCR; TCRdb's table is partial and in-frame only. The table includes 20,000 to 25,000 clones, less than 85% detected once. The V end was cut by 2 bases, the J end by 1 base, with 8 bases between. This CDR3 has 14 residues. Germline CDR1 and CDR2: SGHTA and FQGTGA. The sample's time point: week 11, during vaccination. Vaccination comprised doses that each held 300 ug of mutant IDH1 20-mer peptide, plus topical imiquimod. The chain uses TRBV7-3 and TRBJ1-1; D unresolved. The TCR originated in a man aged 18 to 35 with glioma. Some clones in this sample may be carry-over from other donors' samples. This sample comprised peripheral blood mononuclear cells (PBMCs), obtained from a glioma patient whose treatment included an IDH1 peptide vaccine. The DNA for the CDR3 is TGTGCCAGCAGCTTATCGTCAGGGAACACTGAAGCTTTCTTT. It translates to CASSLSSGNTEAFF.